One and the same sample provided the 10 T cell receptor beta chains below, sequenced in a study of blood T cell repertoires in COVID-19 (TCRdb year 2020). Library construction relied on the immunoSEQ multiplex PCR assay. TCRdb provides this immuneACCESS table in a form limited to in-frame rearrangements. Some clones are lacking; in checked studies, under half of them reflect an unresolved V gene, and why the rest are absent is not known. The table for this sample lists 50,000 to 65,000 clones; around nine tenths of them were counted only once. The ten largest clones take up approximately 1% of the sample. Sequencing used peripheral blood. These receptors came from a man aged 65 to 79 with acute or convalescent COVID-19.

This clone has just one count. V and J are TRBV19 and TRBJ2-3, with no clear D. Trimming stripped 3 bases from V and 6 bases from J, with 7 bases between. This CDR3 comprises 12 residues. Germline CDR1 reads LNHDA; CDR2 reads SQIVND (reference sequence). The CDR3 DNA is TGTGCCAGTAGTATTTGGGCCGATACGCAGTATTTT. Amino acids: CASSIWADTQYF.

The rearrangement uses TRBV19 and TRBJ2-2; TRBD2 agrees at 11 bases. From germline, CDR1 is LNHDA and CDR2 SQIVND (reference sequence). This CDR3 comprises 17 residues. J was trimmed by 1 base and V by 6 bases; bases with no gene match: 7. CDR3 in amino acids: CASSPLGLAGNTGELFF. CDR3 nucleotides: TGTGCCAGTAGCCCCCTCGGACTAGCGGGGAACACCGGGGAGCTGTTTTTT.

The chain has TRBV11-2 and TRBJ2-1, with 7 bases that match TRBD2. The CDR3 runs to 16 residues. Germline V lookup: CDR1 SGHAT, CDR2 FQNNGV. V shed 4 bases and J 7 bases; nucleotides not matched to a gene: 13. The CDR3 is CASSSRLAPNGNEQFF. The CDR3 DNA follows: TGTGCCAGCAGCTCAAGACTAGCTCCTAATGGGAATGAGCAGTTCTTC. The full variable domain, with the rest looked up from reference TRBV11-2 and TRBJ2-1, is EAGVAQSPRYKIIEKRQSVAFWCNPISGHATLYWYQQILGQGPKLLIQFQNNGVVDDSQLPKDRFSAERLKGVDSTLKIQPAKLEDSAVYLCASSSRLAPNGNEQFFGPGTRLTVL.

In the case of this clone: This sample also contains other DNA sequences that code for the same CDR3. V is TRBV3-1 (or the pseudogene TRBV3-2) and J is TRBJ1-6; TRBD1 is a possible D gene (5 bases). There are 14 residues in the CDR3. Germline assignment: CDR1 LGHDT and CDR2 YNNKEL (reference sequence). Deletions cut 1 base from V and 5 bases from J, with 6 bases between. CDR3 coding DNA: TGTGCCAGCAGCCAAGCGGGGGATAATTCACCCCTCCACTTT. Amino acids: CASSQAGDNSPLHF.

The chain couples TRBV30 to TRBJ1-4; the match to TRBD1 covers 7 bases. The length of the CDR3 is 14 residues. The germline V gene encodes CDR1 GTSNPN and CDR2 SVGIG (reference sequence). V shed 3 bases, J shed 8 bases, and the junction held 9 bases outside the gene matches. CDR3 bases: TGTGCCTGGAGGGTTGCAGGGGGGAGAGAAAAACTGTTTTTT. It specifies CAWRVAGGREKLFF.

This chain links TRBV2 with TRBJ2-5; TRBD2 might be the D (5 bases). This CDR3 has 14 residues. Germline CDR1 reads SNHLY; CDR2 reads FYNNEI. Between the trimmed V and J ends, which lost 2 bases and 5 bases, there was a span of 12 bases. The CDR3 nucleotides are TGTGCCAGCAGTGAAACTGCCCTAGCCGAGACCCAGTACTTC. Residues: CASSETALAETQYF.

The chain recombines TRBV28 with TRBJ2-1, with TRBD2 identical over 10 bases. V lost 7 bases and J lost 6; bases outside the gene matches: 6. Looked up from germline, CDR1 is MDHEN and CDR2 is SYDVKM. The CDR3 totals 14 residues. CDR3 region: CASTLAGPPNEQFF. The CDR3, as DNA: TGTGCCAGCACACTAGCGGGACCCCCCAATGAGCAGTTCTTC.

CDR3 in DNA: TGTGCCAGCAGCTTAGGGCAGTCACAAGAGACCCAGTACTTC. This sequence encodes CASSLGQSQETQYF. The rearrangement joins TRBV7-8 to TRBJ2-5; D is unclear. Trimming took off 1 base at V and 2 bases at J, with 8 bases between the two ends. Germline CDR1 is SGHVS and CDR2 is FQNEAQ. The CDR3 runs 14 residues.

The chain carries TRBV6-5 and TRBJ2-1; 10 nucleotides align to TRBD2. The CDR3 consists of 15 residues. The ends lost 6 bases at V and 6 bases at J; junction bases unmatched: 8. Per germline, CDR1 MNHEY and CDR2 SVGAGI. Written as DNA, the CDR3 is TGTGCCAGCAGCATAGGACTAGCGGCACCCAATGAGCAGTTCTTC. Residues: CASSIGLAAPNEQFF.

The rearrangement joins TRBV29-1 to TRBJ2-3; D is uncertain. The germline gives CDR1 SQVTM, CDR2 ANQGSEA. With 2 bases removed from V and 4 bases from J, the gap between germline ends came to 13 bases. The CDR3 has 14 residues. The CDR3 sequence is CSVEQDISPDTQYF. Written as DNA, the CDR3 is TGCAGCGTTGAACAAGACATTTCCCCAGATACGCAGTATTTT.